This T cell receptor beta chain appears in the sequencing data of a study of cytomegalovirus exposure and HLA in healthy donors. Vbeta (60) and Jbeta (13) primers were used in the PCR. Sequenced by immunoSEQ multiplex PCR; TCRdb stores in-frame clones only, minus some. The table lists under 300,000 clones, roughly 85% of them singletons, with around 4.2% in the top ten. The CDR3 spans 20 residues. Germline-derived CDR1 and CDR2 are LGHNA and YNFKEQ. The V and J ends lost 0 bases and 0 bases respectively, with 21 bases between them. Sequenced material: PBMCs. The chain recombines TRBV4-2 with TRBJ2-1; weak D call: TRBD2 (6 bases). The TCR was taken from a man between 35 and 55 years old in good health and CMV-seropositive. CDR3 in amino acids: CASSQDLGLGGNPSYNEQFF. In DNA, the CDR3 is TGTGCCAGCAGCCAAGACCTTGGACTGGGCGGGAACCCCTCCTACAATGAGCAGTTCTTC.